In its sample, the clone carrying this T cell receptor (beta chain) was seen once. The sample originates from a study of T-cell reconstitution after alpha-beta-depleted transplantation in children. From germline, CDR1 is KGHSH and CDR2 LQKENI. Deletions cut 3 bases from V and 2 bases from J, with 24 bases between. This CDR3 comprises 19 residues. The authors prepared the TCRbeta library with unique molecular identifiers. TCRdb redid the calling of the PCR reads with MiXCR, one entry per CDR3 protein. The sample has 500,000 to 600,000 distinct CDR3 sequences; approximately 20% are singletons. The sequences come from PBMCs from the stem cell graft donor, collected from the stem cell graft. The clonotype was recovered from a human donor who donated a stem cell graft to a child with acute lymphoblastic leukemia. J is TRBJ2-3 and V is TRBV18, with TRBD1 as a possible D gene (6 bases). As DNA, the CDR3 is TGTGCCAGCTCACCGCGAAGACAGGCTGCGAGGTATCTCACAGATACGCAGTATTTT. Its translation is CASSPRRQAARYLTDTQYF. The full variable domain, its missing parts supplied by reference TRBV18 and TRBJ2-3, is NAGVMQNPRHLVRRRGQEARLRCSPMKGHSHVYWYRQLPEEGLKFMVYLQKENIIDESGMPKERFSAEFPKEGPSILRIQQVVRGDSAAYFCASSPRRQAARYLTDTQYFGPGTRLTVL.